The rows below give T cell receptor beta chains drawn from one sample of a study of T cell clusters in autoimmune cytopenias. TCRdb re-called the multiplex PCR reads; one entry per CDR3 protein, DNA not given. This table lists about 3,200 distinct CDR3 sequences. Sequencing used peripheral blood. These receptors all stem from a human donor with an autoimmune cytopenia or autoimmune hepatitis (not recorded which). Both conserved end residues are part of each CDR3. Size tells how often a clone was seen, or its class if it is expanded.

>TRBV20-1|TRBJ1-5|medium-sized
CSASRQGVSSNQPQHF
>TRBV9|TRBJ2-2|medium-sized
CASSLTSRGTGELFF
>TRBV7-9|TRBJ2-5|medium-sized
CASSLLGIGRETQYF
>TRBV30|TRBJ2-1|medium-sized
CAWSPGGPNEQFF
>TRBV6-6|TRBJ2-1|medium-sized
CASSYSGTSGRINEQFF
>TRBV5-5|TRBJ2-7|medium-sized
CASSLLRDRVFEQYF
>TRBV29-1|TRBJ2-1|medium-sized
CSVVATSYAEQFF
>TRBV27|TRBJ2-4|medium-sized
CASRQGLAGGEYF
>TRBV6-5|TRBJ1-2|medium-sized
CASSYWQGASGYTF
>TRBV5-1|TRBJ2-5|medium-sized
CASSLGGQETQYF
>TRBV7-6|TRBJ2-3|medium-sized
CASSLEGRGTDTQYF
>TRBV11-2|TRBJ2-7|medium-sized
CASSLARASYEQYF
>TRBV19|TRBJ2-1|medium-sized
CASSIGLAGGPHNEQFF
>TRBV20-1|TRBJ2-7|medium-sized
CSASGTSASYEQYF
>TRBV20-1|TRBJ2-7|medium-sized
CSAINDLAGRPAYEQYF
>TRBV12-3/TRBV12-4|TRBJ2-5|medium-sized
CASSSEREGHETQYF
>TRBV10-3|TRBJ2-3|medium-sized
CAIRDSYNTQYF
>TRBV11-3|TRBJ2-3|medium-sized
CASSLGGASTDTQYF
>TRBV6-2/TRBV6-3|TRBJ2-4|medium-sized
CASSYAPGRGIKNIQYF
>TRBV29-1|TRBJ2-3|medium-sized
CSVGQGRKDTQYF
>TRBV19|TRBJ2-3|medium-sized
CASSDFQGQDPDTQYF
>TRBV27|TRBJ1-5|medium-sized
CASNVRGGNQPQHF
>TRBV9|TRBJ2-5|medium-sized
CASSVGGGREETQYF